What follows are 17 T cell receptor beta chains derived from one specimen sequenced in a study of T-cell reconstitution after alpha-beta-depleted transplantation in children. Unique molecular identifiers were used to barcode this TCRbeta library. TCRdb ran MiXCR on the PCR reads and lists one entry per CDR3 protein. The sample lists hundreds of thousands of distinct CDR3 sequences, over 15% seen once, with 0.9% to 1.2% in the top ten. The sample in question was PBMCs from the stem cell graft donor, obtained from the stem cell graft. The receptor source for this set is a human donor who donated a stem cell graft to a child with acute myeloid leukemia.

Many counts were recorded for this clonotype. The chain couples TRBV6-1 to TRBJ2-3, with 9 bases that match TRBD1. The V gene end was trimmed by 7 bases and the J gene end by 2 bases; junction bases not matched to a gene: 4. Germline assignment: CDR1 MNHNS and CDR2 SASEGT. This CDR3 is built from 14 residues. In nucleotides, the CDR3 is TGTGCCAGCAAGAGGGACAGGGCCACAGATACGCAGTATTTT. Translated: CASKRDRATDTQYF.

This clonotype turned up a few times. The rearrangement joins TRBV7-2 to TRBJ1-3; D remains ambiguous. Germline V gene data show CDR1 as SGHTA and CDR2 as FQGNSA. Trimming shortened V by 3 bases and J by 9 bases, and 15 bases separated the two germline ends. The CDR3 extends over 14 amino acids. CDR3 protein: CASSFGSRYRTIYF. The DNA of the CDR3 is TGTGCCAGCAGCTTCGGGAGTCGGTATCGCACCATATATTTT.

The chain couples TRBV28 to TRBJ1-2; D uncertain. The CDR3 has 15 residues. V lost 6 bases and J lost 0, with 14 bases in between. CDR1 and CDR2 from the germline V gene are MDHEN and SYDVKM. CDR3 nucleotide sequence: TGTGCCAGCAGCCCCTATGGGGAAGCTAACTATGGCTACACCTTC. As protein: CASSPYGEANYGYTF.

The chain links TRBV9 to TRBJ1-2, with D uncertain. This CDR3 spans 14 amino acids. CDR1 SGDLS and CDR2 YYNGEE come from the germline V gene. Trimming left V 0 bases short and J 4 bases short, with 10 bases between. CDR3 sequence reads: CASSVVDRGYGYTF. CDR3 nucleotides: TGTGCCAGCAGCGTAGTCGATAGAGGCTATGGCTACACCTTC.

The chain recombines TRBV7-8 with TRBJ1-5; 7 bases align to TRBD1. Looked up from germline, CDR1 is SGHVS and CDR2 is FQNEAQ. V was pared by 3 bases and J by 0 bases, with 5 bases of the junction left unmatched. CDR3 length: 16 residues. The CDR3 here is CASSFRDSYSNQPQHF. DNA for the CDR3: TGTGCCAGCAGCTTCCGGGACAGTTATAGCAATCAGCCCCAGCATTTT.

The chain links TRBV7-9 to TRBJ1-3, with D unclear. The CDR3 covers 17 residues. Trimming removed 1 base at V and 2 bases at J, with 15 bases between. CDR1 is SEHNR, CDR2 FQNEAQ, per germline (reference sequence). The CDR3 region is CASSLDWQEFTGNTIYF. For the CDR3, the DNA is TGTGCCAGCAGCTTAGATTGGCAGGAGTTTACTGGAAACACCATATATTTT.

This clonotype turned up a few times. CDR3 in DNA: TGTGCCAGCAGCCTTTCCTTACGACAGGCAAAAGAGACCCAGTACTTC. Its translation: CASSLSLRQAKETQYF. This rearrangement joins TRBV7-9 to TRBJ2-5, with a tentative D call TRBD1 (6 bases). The germline gives CDR1 SEHNR, CDR2 FQNEAQ (reference sequence). The CDR3 loop spans 16 amino acids. Trimming removed 5 bases at V and 3 bases at J, with 19 bases between. The entire variable domain, with the rest obtained from reference TRBV7-9 and TRBJ2-5, is as follows: DTGVSQNPRHKITKRGQNVTFRCDPISEHNRLYWYRQTLGQGPEFLTYFQNEAQLEKSRLLSDRFSAERPKGSFSTLEIQRTEQGDSAMYLCASSLSLRQAKETQYFGPGTRLLVL.

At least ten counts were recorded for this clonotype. DNA for the CDR3: TGTGCCAGCAGTCCAACCCCGGGACAGAAGAGCTCTGGAAACACCATATATTTT. It encodes CASSPTPGQKSSGNTIYF. The chain combines TRBV6-1 with TRBJ1-3, with 7 positions matching TRBD1. Germline V gives CDR1 MNHNS, CDR2 SASEGT. With 5 bases clipped from V and 0 bases from J, the junction kept 13 bases outside the gene matches. The CDR3 is 18 residues long.

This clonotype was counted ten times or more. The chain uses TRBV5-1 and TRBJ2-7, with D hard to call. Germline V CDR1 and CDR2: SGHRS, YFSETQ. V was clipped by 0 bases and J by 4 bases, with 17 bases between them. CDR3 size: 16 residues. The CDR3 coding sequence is TGCGCCAGCAGCTTGGGCCCCAGGACGGATCATTACGAGCAGTACGTC. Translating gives CASSLGPRTDHYEQYV.

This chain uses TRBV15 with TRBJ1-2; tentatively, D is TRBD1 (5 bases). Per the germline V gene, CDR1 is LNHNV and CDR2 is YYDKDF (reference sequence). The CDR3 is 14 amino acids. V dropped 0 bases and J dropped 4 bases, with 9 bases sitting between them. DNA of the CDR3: TGTGCCACCAGCAGAGATCATGGGGGCTATGGCTACACCTTC. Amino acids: CATSRDHGGYGYTF.

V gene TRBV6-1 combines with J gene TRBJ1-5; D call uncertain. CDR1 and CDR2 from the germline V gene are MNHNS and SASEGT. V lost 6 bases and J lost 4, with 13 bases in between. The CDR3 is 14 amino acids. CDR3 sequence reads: CASRRGSPNQPQHF. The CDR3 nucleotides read TGTGCCAGCAGACGAGGGAGTCCGAATCAGCCCCAGCATTTT.

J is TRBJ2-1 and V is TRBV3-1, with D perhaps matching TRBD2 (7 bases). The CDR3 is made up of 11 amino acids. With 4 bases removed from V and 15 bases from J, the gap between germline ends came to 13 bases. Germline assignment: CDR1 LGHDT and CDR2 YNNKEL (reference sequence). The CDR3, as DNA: TGTGCCAGCAGCCGAGGGGGGGAGACGTTCTTC. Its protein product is CASSRGGETFF.

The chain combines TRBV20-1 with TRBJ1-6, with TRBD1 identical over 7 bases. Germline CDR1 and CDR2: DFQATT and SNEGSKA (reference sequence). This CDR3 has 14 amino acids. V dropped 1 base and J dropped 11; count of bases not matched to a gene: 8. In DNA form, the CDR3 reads TGCAGTGCTAGAGGTGACAGGGAGCGAGCACCCCTCCACTTT. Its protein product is CSARGDRERAPLHF.

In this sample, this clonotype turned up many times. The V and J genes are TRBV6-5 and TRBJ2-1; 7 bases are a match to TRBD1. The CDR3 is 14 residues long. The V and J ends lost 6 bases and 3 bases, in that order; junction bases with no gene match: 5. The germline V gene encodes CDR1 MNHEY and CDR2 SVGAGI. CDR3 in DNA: TGTGCCAGCAGAACCGGGACAGTCTACAATGAGCAGTTCTTC. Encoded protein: CASRTGTVYNEQFF.

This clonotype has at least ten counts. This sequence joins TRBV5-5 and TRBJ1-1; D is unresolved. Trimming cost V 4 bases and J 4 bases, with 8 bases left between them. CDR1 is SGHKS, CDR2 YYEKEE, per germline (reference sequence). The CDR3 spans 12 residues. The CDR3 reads CASSMDPTEAFF. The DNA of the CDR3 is TGTGCCAGCAGCATGGACCCCACTGAAGCTTTCTTT.

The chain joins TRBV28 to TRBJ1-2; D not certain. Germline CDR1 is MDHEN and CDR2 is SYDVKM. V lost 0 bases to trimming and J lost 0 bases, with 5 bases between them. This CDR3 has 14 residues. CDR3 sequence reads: CASSLWPSNYGYTF. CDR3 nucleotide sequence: TGTGCCAGCAGTTTATGGCCGTCTAACTATGGCTACACCTTC.

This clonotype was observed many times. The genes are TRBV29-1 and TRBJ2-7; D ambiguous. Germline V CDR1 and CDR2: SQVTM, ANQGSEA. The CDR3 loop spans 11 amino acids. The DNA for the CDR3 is TGCAGCGTTGTTGACTCCCACGAGCAGTACGTC. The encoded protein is CSVVDSHEQYV.